What follows describes a single T cell receptor (beta chain). This receptor's antigen is unknown. Compared with germline, one end of the junction differs, possibly owing to a read error. The CDR3 runs 14 residues from the cysteine to the phenylalanine. Only CDR3 DNA is held: 42 bases, read in frame from base 1. CDR1 is given as SSHAT and CDR2 as FNYEAQ, both from the germline V gene (reference sequence). This sample is drawn from a study of T cell clonotyping in hematopoietic cell transplantation (dated by TCRdb to the early 2020s). Notes on the research overall: The study collected roughly 150 blood samples from approximately 32 consecutive transplant recipients and their related donors. Recruitment of patients ran from 2015 to early 2017, and follow-up continued until September 2020 or until death. General conclusions and limits of the study: Sample size was limited, and cells were not sorted, so CD4 and CD8 repertoire contributions could not be separated. Broader posttransplant TCR repertoire diversity was predicted by donor and pretransplant recipient Inverse Simpson Index values. After transplant, TCR diversity in recipients dropped, and pathologically expanded clonotypes climbed progressively between day 30 and day 180. Recipient repertoires showed only a small fraction of overlap with donor repertoires, and over 95% appeared de novo at the given depth.

Per the publication, the time point label means: 100 days after allo-HCT. Recipient blood was collected about 28 days before transplant and at days 30, 100 and 180 after transplant. Nuclei Lysis Solution was used to extract genomic DNA from fresh or cryopreserved unfractionated peripheral blood mononuclear cells. With the immunoSEQ assay, which is a bias-controlled multiplex PCR relying on V- and J-specific primers, TCR beta CDR3 regions were amplified from genomic DNA. A proprietary barcode and Illumina adapter sequences were added to the CDR3 amplicons in a second PCR step. CDR3 libraries were sequenced on an Illumina MiSeq instrument. In the paper's pipeline: Export and quality control were done with immunoSEQ Analyzer 3.0, while downstream analyses used R Bioconductor and Immunarch. Only productive rearrangements in the normalized downsampled data set were used to calculate repertoire metrics. In the normalized cohort, clonotypes with more than 5 templates were defined as pathologically expanded. The Inverse Simpson Index was used to measure repertoire diversity. To capture all clonotypes, the CMV-specificity analyses were run on the non-normalized data set. The table comes from immuneACCESS by way of TCRdb, which keeps in-frame sequences with V and J called. Part of the clones is missing from these tables; in studies checked, under half for an unresolved V gene and the rest for unknown reasons. The V and J calls and clone size were taken over from that table, and D and trimming were inferred from the DNA. This sample has 5,500 to 8,500 clones in its table, and approximately 90% of those were observed once. Of the sample, less than 7% falls within the top ten clones.

This receptor was taken from a male patient in his fifties who had an allogeneic stem cell transplant from a related donor, so the T cells may come from the graft donor. Some clones in this sample may be carry-over from other donors' samples. The chain links TRBV7-7 with TRBJ2-7, with the identity of the D gene unclear. This specimen consisted of PBMCs, obtained 100 days after allogeneic stem cell transplant. CDR3 loop: CASSLEAGSYEQYF. The DNA sequence is as follows: TGTGCTAGCAGCTTAGAGGCCGGTTCCTACGAGCAGTACTTC.